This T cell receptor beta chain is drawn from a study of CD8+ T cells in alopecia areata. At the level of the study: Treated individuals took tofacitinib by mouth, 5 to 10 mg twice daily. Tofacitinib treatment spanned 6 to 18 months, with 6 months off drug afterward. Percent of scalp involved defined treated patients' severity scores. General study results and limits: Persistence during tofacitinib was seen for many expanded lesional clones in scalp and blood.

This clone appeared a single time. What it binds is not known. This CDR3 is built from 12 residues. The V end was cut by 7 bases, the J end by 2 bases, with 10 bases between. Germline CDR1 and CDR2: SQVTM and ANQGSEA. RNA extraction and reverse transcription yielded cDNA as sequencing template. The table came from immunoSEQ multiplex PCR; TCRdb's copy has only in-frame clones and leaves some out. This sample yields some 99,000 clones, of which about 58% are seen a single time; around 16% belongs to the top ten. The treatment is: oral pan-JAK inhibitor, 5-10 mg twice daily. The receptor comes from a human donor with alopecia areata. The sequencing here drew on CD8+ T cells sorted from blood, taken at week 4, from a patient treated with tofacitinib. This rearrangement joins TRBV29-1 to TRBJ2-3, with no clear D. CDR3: CSGIANTDTQYF. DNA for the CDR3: TGCAGCGGAATAGCCAACACAGATACGCAGTATTTT.